This passage covers 18 T cell receptor beta chains from one sample sequenced in a study of cytomegalovirus exposure and HLA in healthy donors. Primers included in the PCR were 60 Vbeta and 13 Jbeta primers. Libraries were prepared by immunoSEQ multiplex PCR; TCRdb keeps only in-frame clonotypes and omits some of them. The sample records around 150,000 clones, roughly four fifths being singletons. Sample: PBMCs. Source of these receptors: a woman under 30 in good health and CMV-seronegative.

The chain links TRBV9 to TRBJ1-2; 7 bases fit TRBD1. Germline CDR1 is SGDLS and CDR2 is YYNGEE. This CDR3 comprises 15 residues. V shed 5 bases, J shed 4 bases, and the junction held 11 bases outside the gene matches. CDR3 in DNA: TGTGCCAGCAGTGAGGCCAAGACAGGGATCTATGGCTACACCTTC. This encodes CASSEAKTGIYGYTF.

Worth noting for this clone: Other DNA sequences in the same sample also yield this CDR3. The rearrangement links TRBV19 to TRBJ1-1; no definite D call. The CDR3 covers 13 residues. Deletions cut 2 bases from V and 1 base from J, with 5 bases between. The germline CDR1 and CDR2 sequences are LNHDA and SQIVND (reference sequence). This chain's CDR3 is CASSISGNTEAFF. CDR3 in DNA: TGTGCCAGTAGTATATCAGGGAACACTGAAGCTTTCTTT.

This chain links TRBV7-9 with TRBJ1-3, with TRBD1 matching over 10 bases. The germline V gene has CDR1 SEHNR and CDR2 FQNEAQ (reference sequence). Trimming removed 2 bases from V and 2 bases from J; junction bases left unmatched: 3. The CDR3 has 16 residues. Here the CDR3 reads CASSLSGTGAGNTIYF. Here the CDR3 DNA reads TGTGCCAGCAGCTTAAGTGGGACAGGGGCTGGAAACACCATATATTTT.

The V and J genes are TRBV9 and TRBJ1-2; TRBD1 aligns across 7 bases. V gave up 4 bases and J gave up 1 base; unmatched junction bases: 7. CDR1 and CDR2 (germline): SGDLS, YYNGEE. The length of the CDR3 is 15 residues. CDR3 DNA sequence: TGTGCCAGCAGCTCAAGGACAGGTGTTAACTATGGCTACACCTTC. Its translation is CASSSRTGVNYGYTF. The full variable domain, with the rest looked up from reference TRBV9 and TRBJ1-2, is DSGVTQTPKHLITATGQRVTLRCSPRSGDLSVYWYQQSLDQGLQFLIQYYNGEERAKGNILERFSAQQFPDLHSELNLSSLELGDSALYFCASSSRTGVNYGYTFGSGTRLTVV.

This clone turned up a few times. V usage is TRBV2 and J usage is TRBJ2-3, with D tentatively TRBD1 (6 bases). Between the trimmed V and J ends, which lost 1 base and 9 bases, there was a span of 11 bases. Germline V gene sequence: CDR1 SNHLY, CDR2 FYNNEI. This CDR3 contains 13 residues. In DNA, the CDR3 is TGTGCCAGCAGTGAAGTCCTCCAGGGGACGCAGTATTTT. Its translation is CASSEVLQGTQYF.

The chain links TRBV5-8 to TRBJ1-6; a possible D gene is TRBD1 (6 bases). Trimming stripped 2 bases from V and 4 bases from J, with 7 bases between. Germline V lookup: CDR1 SGHTS, CDR2 YDEGEE. The CDR3 has 14 amino acids. The CDR3 sequence: CASSLGQYNSPLHF. CDR3 DNA: TGTGCCAGCAGCTTAGGACAGTATAATTCACCCCTCCACTTT.

The gene calls are TRBV5-4 and TRBJ1-3, with TRBD1 identical over 11 bases. Germline CDR1 SGHNT, CDR2 YYREEE (reference sequence). The CDR3 consists of 15 residues. Trimming cost V 4 bases and J 3 bases; bases outside gene matches: 3. DNA for the CDR3: TGTGCCAGCAGCGTGGGACAGGGGGTTGGAAACACCATATATTTT. Residues: CASSVGQGVGNTIYF. The whole variable domain, remainder taken from reference TRBV5-4 and TRBJ1-3, is ETGVTQSPTHLIKTRGQQVTLRCSSQSGHNTVSWYQQALGQGPQFIFQYYREEENGRGNFPPRFSGLQFPNYSSELNVNALELDDSALYLCASSVGQGVGNTIYFGEGSWLTVV.

The V gene is TRBV6-5, the J gene TRBJ1-2; TRBD1 agrees at 9 bases. The length of the CDR3 is 14 residues. V lost 6 bases to trimming and J lost 5 bases; unmatched junction nucleotides: 7. Germline values: CDR1 MNHEY, CDR2 SVGAGI. CDR3: CASRQQGARYGYTF. CDR3 nucleotides: TGTGCCAGCAGACAACAGGGGGCTCGATATGGCTACACCTTC.

The chain recombines TRBV5-1 with TRBJ2-2, with D uncertain. The CDR3 extends over 15 amino acids. Trimming removed 0 bases from V and 0 bases from J, with 6 bases in between. Germline V gene data show CDR1 as SGHRS and CDR2 as YFSETQ. CDR3 DNA sequence: TGCGCCAGCAGCTTGGACAGCTCGAACACCGGGGAGCTGTTTTTT. Protein product: CASSLDSSNTGELFF.

This clone was seen more than once but under ten times. The CDR3 loop reads CASSLNRGPGAEAFF. In DNA form, the CDR3 reads TGTGCCAGCAGCTTAAACAGGGGGCCGGGCGCTGAAGCTTTCTTT. The rearrangement uses TRBV5-4 and TRBJ1-1, with 9 bases fitting TRBD1. J gave up 6 bases and V 2 bases, and 8 bases lay outside the gene matches. CDR1 is SGHNT, CDR2 YYREEE, per germline (reference sequence). The CDR3 sequence is 15 residues long.

The count of this clone is one. This chain links TRBV28 with TRBJ2-7; D is uncertain. The length of the CDR3 is 11 residues. CDR1 is MDHEN, CDR2 SYDVKM, per germline. V lost 5 bases, J lost 4 bases, and 6 bases lay in between. The CDR3 nucleotides read TGTGCCAGCAGTGACTGGTACGAGCAGTACTTC. Translation: CASSDWYEQYF.

The chain is built from TRBV10-3 and TRBJ2-1; 9 bases match TRBD1. The germline V gene encodes CDR1 ENHRY and CDR2 SYGVKD. Trimming removed 3 bases from V and 2 bases from J; junction bases left unmatched: 8. The length of the CDR3 is 17 residues. This CDR3 is CAISDSGTGRTYNEQFF. For the CDR3, the DNA is TGTGCCATCAGTGACTCCGGGACAGGGAGGACCTACAATGAGCAGTTCTTC.

This clone has a handful of counts. The chain recombines TRBV6-1 with TRBJ2-7; 11 bases match TRBD2. J lost 5 bases, V lost 2 bases, and 5 bases had no gene match. The CDR3 is made up of 15 amino acids. Germline V gene sequence: CDR1 MNHNS, CDR2 SASEGT. The CDR3 bases are TGTGCCAGCAGTGAAACTAGCGGGAGCATCAACGAGCAGTACTTC. It codes for CASSETSGSINEQYF.

In nucleotides, the CDR3 is TGTGCCAGCAGCTTAGAAGGACAGGGATGGTACGGCACTGAAGCTTTCTTT. Amino acid sequence: CASSLEGQGWYGTEAFF. The V call is TRBV7-9, the J call TRBJ1-1, with 8 bases lining up with TRBD1. J gave up 4 bases and V 1 base, and 11 bases lay outside the gene matches. This CDR3 contains 17 residues. Germline CDR1 SEHNR, CDR2 FQNEAQ (reference sequence). Full variable domain (outside the CDR3, taken from reference TRBV7-9 and TRBJ1-1): DTGVSQNPRHKITKRGQNVTFRCDPISEHNRLYWYRQTLGQGPEFLTYFQNEAQLEKSRLLSDRFSAERPKGSFSTLEIQRTEQGDSAMYLCASSLEGQGWYGTEAFFGQGTRLTVV.

The rearrangement links TRBV27 to TRBJ2-2, with 7 bases fitting TRBD1. With V trimmed by 6 bases and J by 4 bases, 8 bases remained unmatched. CDR1 and CDR2 (germline): MNHEY, SMNVEV (reference sequence). CDR3 length: 15 amino acids. This chain's CDR3 is CASRPYTGVTGELFF. In DNA, the CDR3 is TGTGCCAGCAGGCCCTATACAGGGGTCACCGGGGAGCTGTTTTTT.

The chain employs TRBV28 and TRBJ1-1; 9 nucleotides align to TRBD1. The CDR3 sequence is 14 residues long. V gave up 6 bases and J gave up 4 bases; unmatched junction bases: 6. The germline V gene encodes CDR1 MDHEN and CDR2 SYDVKM. The CDR3 bases are TGTGCCAGCAGCTGGGACAGGGTGAGCACTGAAGCTTTCTTT. Translated: CASSWDRVSTEAFF.

CDR3 region: CASSFAGGPGETQYF. CDR3 nucleotides: TGTGCCAGCAGCTTTGCGGGGGGCCCGGGAGAGACCCAGTACTTC. This chain links TRBV7-8 with TRBJ2-5; 8 bases map to TRBD2. V was pared by 3 bases and J by 4 bases, with 7 bases of the junction left unmatched. There are 15 residues in the CDR3. The V gene's germline CDR1 is SGHVS and CDR2 FQNEAQ.

V and J are TRBV10-3 and TRBJ1-1, with TRBD1 as a possible D gene (6 bases). V was pared by 6 bases and J by 4 bases, with 15 bases between. The germline CDR1 and CDR2 sequences are ENHRY and SYGVKD. The CDR3 has 14 residues. CDR3 DNA sequence: TGTGCCATCAGGGTCGGGGGGCTAGTCACTGAAGCTTTCTTT. Its translation is CAIRVGGLVTEAFF.